This entry lists 11 T cell receptor beta chains sequenced from one sample in a study of T cell clonality in common variable immunodeficiency (dated by TCRdb to about 2015). These TCRs' antigens remain unknown. Overall study outcomes, separate from this receptor: CVID TCRbeta sequences were reported to have fewer deletions and N-nucleotide insertions and to lack highly modified clones with 13 or more V deletions.

The receptor library was made with the immunoSEQ multiplex PCR assay. What TCRdb holds here is the immuneACCESS table cut down to in-frame rearrangements. Part of the clones is not present; checked against another copy, under half of the missing clones reflect an unresolved V gene, and the others are unexplained. For this sample the table reports 25,000 to 35,000 clones, with no clone seen just once. The ten top clones hold 5% to 6.5% of the sample. What was sequenced was peripheral blood mononuclear cells. Every receptor here comes from a human donor with common variable immunodeficiency.

Only a few counts were recorded for this clone. The sequenced fragment ends 3 residues before the CDR3 boundary, so the rest is inferred from the germline J gene. The chain employs TRBV30 and TRBJ1-2; weak D call: TRBD1 (6 bases). The CDR3 length is 13 residues. Germline CDR1 and CDR2: GTSNPN and SVGIG (reference sequence). Between the trimmed V and J ends, which lost 0 bases and 5 bases, there was a span of 10 bases. Partial CDR3 DNA: TGTGCCTGGAGTGTGGACAGAAATTATGGC. Translating gives CAWSVDRNYG. In full, the CDR3 reads CAWSVDRNYGYTF.

With respect to this clone: The DNA ends 3 residues before the CDR3 does, and the rest of the CDR3 is filled in from the germline J gene. This chain links TRBV5-1 with TRBJ2-3, with 7 bases aligning to TRBD2. This CDR3 has 16 amino acids. V lost 4 bases, J lost 4 bases, and 12 bases stayed unmatched. Germline V lookup: CDR1 SGHRS, CDR2 YFSETQ. The CDR3 spells CASSPTGGGRPDTQYF. The CDR3 DNA, read in part, is TGCGCCAGCAGCCCAACTGGCGGGGGTAGGCCAGATACG.

Many counts were recorded for this clone. The missing CDR3 end, 3 residues past where the read stops, is filled in from the germline J gene. The chain has TRBV5-1 and TRBJ2-5, with 10 positions matching TRBD2. Germline CDR1 SGHRS, CDR2 YFSETQ. Trimming at V came to 5 bases and at J to 4 bases, leaving 8 bases not matched to a gene. The CDR3 length is 15 residues. CDR3 sequence: CASRKSGGAGETQYF. The CDR3 DNA, read in part, is TGCGCCAGCAGAAAAAGCGGGGGGGCCGGAGAGACC.

Worth noting for this clone: Read data end 3 residues before the CDR3 end; the end is taken from the germline J gene. The chain joins TRBV7-3 to TRBJ2-5; 12 bases agree with TRBD2. This CDR3 spans 15 amino acids. V trimming: 2 bases; J trimming: 5 bases; junction bases outside the gene matches: 3. Germline V CDR1 and CDR2: SGHTA, FQGTGA. Incomplete CDR3 DNA: TGTGCCAGCAGCTTACTAGCGGGGGGGTTGGAGACC. The encoded protein is CASSLLAGGLET. The complete CDR3 protein is CASSLLAGGLETQYF.

This clone was observed many times. The CDR3 end is not reached by the read, which stops 3 residues before it; the germline J gene fills it in. This chain joins TRBV5-1 and TRBJ2-5, with D unclear. The germline gives CDR1 SGHRS, CDR2 YFSETQ. Trimming took off 3 bases at V and 1 base at J, with 4 bases between the two ends. The CDR3 has 12 residues. CDR3 DNA (partial): TGCGCCAGCAGCTCGGGCCAAGAGACC. Translated, it gives CASSSGQET. The whole CDR3 region reads CASSSGQETQYF.

About this clone: The CDR3 end is not reached by the read, which stops 3 residues before it; the germline J gene fills it in. The gene calls are TRBV18 and TRBJ1-6, with 9 positions matching TRBD1. This CDR3 is built from 14 residues. J was trimmed by 6 bases and V by 6 bases; bases with no gene match: 3. The germline V gene has CDR1 KGHSH and CDR2 LQKENI. This chain's CDR3 is CASSRDRVNSPLHF. The CDR3 DNA, read in part, is TGTGCCAGCTCCCGGGACAGGGTTAATTCACCC.

Of note for this clone: The CDR3 end is not reached by the read, which stops 3 residues before it; the germline J gene fills it in. The genes are TRBV5-1 and TRBJ1-1; possible D gene TRBD1, 5 bases. The length of the CDR3 is 16 residues. Germline loops: CDR1 SGHRS, CDR2 YFSETQ. Trimming cost V 0 bases and J 5 bases, with 17 bases left between them. The sequenced CDR3 bases are TGCGCCAGCAGCTTGGACCATAGCAGGGCAAGGACTGAA. Protein: CASSLDHSRARTE. The full CDR3 protein reads CASSLDHSRARTEAFF.

Ten or more counts support this clone. The read falls 3 residues short of the CDR3 end, and the missing part is taken from the germline J gene. V gene TRBV5-1 combines with J gene TRBJ2-3; 10 nucleotides agree with TRBD1. The CDR3 has 15 residues. V lost 5 bases to trimming and J lost 0 bases; unmatched junction nucleotides: 3. Germline V gives CDR1 SGHRS, CDR2 YFSETQ. CDR3 residues: CASSWTGGSTDTQYF. The DNA read from the CDR3 is TGCGCCAGCAGTTGGACAGGGGGGAGCACAGATACG.

Note on this clone: The read halts 3 residues ahead of the CDR3 end, with the missing end drawn from the germline J gene. The chain combines TRBV19 with TRBJ1-6; 8 bases agree with TRBD1. CDR3 length equals 14 residues. Germline-derived CDR1 and CDR2 are LNHDA and SQIVND (reference sequence). V dropped 6 bases and J dropped 7; count of bases not matched to a gene: 5. CDR3 DNA (partial): TGTGCCAGTAGCTTGACAGGGGCGAATTCACCC. It codes for CASSLTGANSP. The whole CDR3 sequence is CASSLTGANSPLHF. Drawing the rest from reference TRBV19 and TRBJ1-6, the complete variable domain is DGGITQSPKYLFRKEGQNVTLSCEQNLNHDAMYWYRQDPGQGLRLIYYSQIVNDFQKGDIAEGYSVSREKKESFPLTVTSAQKNPTAFYLCASSLTGANSPLHFGNGTRLTVT.

This clone came up many times. The read halts 3 residues ahead of the CDR3 end, with the missing end drawn from the germline J gene. The chain carries TRBV7-9 and TRBJ1-2; 12 bases fit TRBD1. The CDR3 extends over 14 amino acids. CDR1 and CDR2 (germline): SEHNR, FQNEAQ (reference sequence). The junction had 3 bases not matched to a gene; V was cut back by 5 bases and J by 5 bases. The covered CDR3 bases are TGTGCCAGCAGCCGGGACAGGGGGCCGTATGGC. Translating gives CASSRDRGPYG. From start to end, the CDR3 is CASSRDRGPYGYTF.

This clone was detected a few times. The read ends 3 residues shy of where the CDR3 ends; the end is completed using the germline J gene. This chain uses TRBV20-1 with TRBJ2-7, with a possible D match to TRBD2 (5 bases). The CDR3 contains 14 residues. The germline V gene has CDR1 DFQATT and CDR2 SNEGSKA (reference sequence). With 0 bases removed from V and 5 bases from J, the gap between germline ends came to 14 bases. The CDR3 sequence is CSARDPGLSHEQYF. The sequenced CDR3 bases are TGCAGTGCTAGAGATCCCGGACTCAGCCACGAG.